This section outlines one T cell receptor beta chain sequence together with its context. PCR amplification relied on 60 Vbeta primers (plus 13 Jbeta primers). The method was immunoSEQ multiplex PCR; TCRdb's version includes in-frame clones alone and lacks a portion of them. The table has some 150,000 clones, under 80% seen once. The data are from a study of cytomegalovirus exposure and HLA in healthy donors. Germline lookup yields CDR1 SGHTA and CDR2 FQGNSA. The CDR3 sequence is 15 residues long. The V segment lost 5 bases and the J segment 2 bases; nucleotides outside the gene matches: 6. Sequenced: PBMCs. The chain is built from TRBV7-2 and TRBJ2-7, with TRBD2 matching over 10 bases. The origin of this receptor is a man between 18 and 35 years old in good health and CMV-seropositive. CDR3 DNA: TGTGCCAGCAGCCCTACTAGCGGGGTTACCTACGAGCAGTACTTC. Translated: CASSPTSGVTYEQYF.